This TCR beta chain is drawn from a study of tissue T cells after allogeneic stem cell transplantation. The study's findings and limits: Within patients, tissue anatomy strongly shaped TCR repertoire composition. This small cohort was clinically heterogeneous, and sampling depth was a limitation.

TCRbeta CDR3 was sequenced at survey depth with template counts. Sequencing was performed with immunoSEQ multiplex PCR; in TCRdb, only in-frame clones are kept and a portion is missing. The table has about 1,800 clones, roughly half seen once. Time point indicated: mouse harvest day 14 after allogeneic transplant. Each mouse received 10^7 T-cell-depleted marrow cells plus 10^6 splenic CD5+ T cells by tail vein. Tissues came from B6→BALB/c major-mismatch GVHD mice at day 7 or 14. This clone turned up a few times. The antigen is not known. Gene names refer to mouse genes. The read ends 1 residue before the CDR3 terminus; that terminus is restored from the germline J gene. CDR3 length: 12 residues. Germline lookup yields CDR1 LGHDT and CDR2 YNNKQL (reference sequence). The V end lost 5 bases, the J end lost 4 bases, and 8 bases lay between the germline ends.

Sequenced sample: blood. The clonotype was recovered from a female BALB/c mouse given C57BL/6 T cells with graft-versus-host disease after an allogeneic hematopoietic cell transplant. V usage is TRBV4 and J usage is TRBJ1-1; tentative D call: TRBD1 (5 bases). The CDR3 here is CASSRDRTEVFF. The DNA read from the CDR3 is TGTGCCAGCAGCCGGGACCGCACAGAAGTCTTC.